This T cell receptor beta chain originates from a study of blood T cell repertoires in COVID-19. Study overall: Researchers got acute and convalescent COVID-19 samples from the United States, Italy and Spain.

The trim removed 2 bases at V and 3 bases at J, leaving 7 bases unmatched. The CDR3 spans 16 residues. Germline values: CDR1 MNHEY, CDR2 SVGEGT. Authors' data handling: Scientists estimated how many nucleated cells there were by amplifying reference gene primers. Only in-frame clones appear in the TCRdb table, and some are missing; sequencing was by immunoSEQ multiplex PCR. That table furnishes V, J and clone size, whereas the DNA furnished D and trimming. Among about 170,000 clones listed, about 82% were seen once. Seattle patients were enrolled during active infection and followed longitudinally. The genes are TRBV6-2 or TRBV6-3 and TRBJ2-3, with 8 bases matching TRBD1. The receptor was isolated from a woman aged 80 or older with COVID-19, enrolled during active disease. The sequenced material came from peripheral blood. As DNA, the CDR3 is TGTGCCAGCAGTTACCCGCCGGACAGGGTAACAGATACGCAGTATTTT. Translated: CASSYPPDRVTDTQYF.